Each of the 5 T cell receptor beta chains below was sequenced from the same sample in a study of CD8+ T cells in alopecia areata. Treatment meaning: oral pan-JAK inhibitor, 5-10 mg twice daily. Extracted RNA was reverse transcribed into cDNA, the sequencing template. Assay: immunoSEQ multiplex PCR; the TCRdb copy retains only in-frame clones and omits some. The repertoire consists of 160,000 or so clones, with roughly 58% occurring once and the leading ten covering around 16%. The material was CD4+ T cells sorted from blood, obtained at roughly week 55, from a patient treated with tofacitinib. The receptors originated from a human donor with alopecia areata.

This clone appeared a few times. The J gene is TRBJ2-1, the V gene TRBV2; D uncertain. Trimming pared 4 bases from V and 5 bases from J, leaving 9 bases between. Germline CDR1 reads SNHLY; CDR2 reads FYNNEI. There are 13 residues in the CDR3. DNA for the CDR3: TGTGCCAGCAGTGCGGTCAGGAACAATGAGCAGTTCTTC. This translates into CASSAVRNNEQFF. The entire variable domain, with the rest obtained from reference TRBV2 and TRBJ2-1, is as follows: EPEVTQTPSHQVTQMGQEVILRCVPISNHLYFYWYRQILGQKVEFLVSFYNNEISEKSEIFDDQFSVERPDGSNFTLKIRSTKLEDSAMYFCASSAVRNNEQFFGPGTRLTVL.

The rearrangement joins TRBV15 to TRBJ1-5, with D possibly TRBD1 on 5 matching bases. Per the germline V gene, CDR1 is LNHNV and CDR2 is YYDKDF (reference sequence). V dropped 4 bases and J dropped 0 bases, with 10 bases sitting between them. The CDR3 extends over 15 amino acids. CDR3 nucleotides: TGTGCCACCAGCACCAGGGTTAATAGCAATCAGCCCCAGCATTTT. It translates to CATSTRVNSNQPQHF. The full variable domain, its missing parts supplied by reference TRBV15 and TRBJ1-5, is DAMVIQNPRYQVTQFGKPVTLSCSQTLNHNVMYWYQQKSSQAPKLLFHYYDKDFNNEADTPDNFQSRRPNTSFCFLDIRSPGLGDTAMYLCATSTRVNSNQPQHFGDGTRLSIL.

The rearrangement links TRBV2 to TRBJ1-1; D remains unclear. V was shortened by 7 bases and J by 3 bases, with 12 bases between the two germline ends. This CDR3 is built from 13 residues. The germline V gene has CDR1 SNHLY and CDR2 FYNNEI. The CDR3 reads CASNSAVDTEAFF. CDR3 bases: TGTGCCAGCAATTCCGCAGTGGACACTGAAGCTTTCTTT.

V usage is TRBV7-2 and J usage is TRBJ1-5, with 8 bases that match TRBD1. This CDR3 has 14 residues. Germline CDR1 is SGHTA and CDR2 is FQGNSA. The trim removed 3 bases at V and 6 bases at J, leaving 4 bases unmatched. The CDR3 spells CASSFLQGGQPQHF. CDR3 nucleotides: TGTGCCAGCAGCTTTTTACAGGGGGGTCAGCCCCAGCATTTT. Drawing the rest from reference TRBV7-2 and TRBJ1-5, the complete variable domain is GAGVSQSPSNKVTEKGKDVELRCDPISGHTALYWYRQSLGQGLEFLIYFQGNSAPDKSGLPSDRFSAERTGGSVSTLTIQRTQQEDSAVYLCASSFLQGGQPQHFGDGTRLSIL.

The chain is built from TRBV29-1 and TRBJ2-7; tentative D call: TRBD1 (6 bases). The ends were cut back, 5 bases at V and 2 bases at J, with 16 bases in the middle. The germline V gene has CDR1 SQVTM and CDR2 ANQGSEA. The CDR3 covers 14 residues. The CDR3 spells CSVPGRTVPYEQYF. CDR3 nucleotide sequence: TGCAGCGTTCCTGGAAGGACAGTCCCCTACGAGCAGTACTTC.